This T cell receptor (beta chain) was retrieved from a study of early T cells in non-severe SARS-CoV-2 infection. The CDR3 has 14 amino acids. V dropped 3 bases and J dropped 3 bases, with 12 bases sitting between them. Per germline, CDR1 SNHLY and CDR2 FYNNEI. This clonotype occurred a few times. TCRdb reanalysed the 5' RACE reads using MiXCR and keeps one entry per CDR3 protein. The table lists about 110,000 distinct CDR3 sequences, 11% of them singletons. This receptor was obtained from an adult who was a healthcare worker with PCR-confirmed SARS-CoV-2 infection or an uninfected control (not recorded which). The chain uses TRBV2 and TRBJ2-7, with D tentatively TRBD2 (5 bases). Source material: whole blood. The CDR3 loop reads CASSDGVGVYEQYF. The CDR3 coding sequence is TGTGCCAGCAGTGACGGGGTGGGAGTCTACGAGCAGTACTTC.